The rows below give T cell receptor beta chains drawn from one sample of a study of PD-1 blockade in classical Hodgkin lymphoma. Sequencing used immunoSEQ multiplex PCR; TCRdb keeps in-frame clones, though not all of them. The sample lists 42,000 or so clones, around 83% occurring once. The specimen was peripheral blood mononuclear cells (PBMCs), collected before the second cycle of nivolumab. The receptors derive from a human donor with classical Hodgkin lymphoma. CDR3s include the opening cysteine and the closing phenylalanine or tryptophan. A D gene is named only where the DNA matches it firmly. Expanded clones are given a class, and other clones once, few, many or no size at all.

TRBJ2-7,TRBV28,TRBD1,NA,CASSLYAAGGQQYF,TGTGCCAGCAGTTTATATGCGGCAGGGGGACAGCAGTACTTC
TRBJ2-7,TRBV27,TRBD2,once,CASSLIAGVSYEQYF,TGTGCCAGCAGTTTAATAGCGGGAGTTTCCTACGAGCAGTACTTC
TRBJ1-5,TRBV4-2,NA,few,CASSQDKGRDQPQHF,TGTGCCAGCAGCCAAGATAAAGGCAGGGACCAGCCCCAGCATTTT
TRBJ2-7,TRBV27,NA,NA,CASSFEGSEQYF,TGTGCCAGCAGTTTTGAGGGCAGTGAGCAGTACTTC
TRBJ1-5,TRBV7-8,NA,NA,CASSPVWVARNQNQPQHF,TGTGCCAGCAGCCCTGTCTGGGTCGCGCGGAACCAAAATCAGCCCCAGCATTTT
TRBJ2-7,TRBV7-2,NA,NA,CASSLNSYEQYF,TGTGCCAGCAGCTTAAATTCCTACGAGCAGTACTTC
TRBJ2-7,TRBV28,NA,NA,CASSSTGNSYEQYF,TGTGCCAGCAGTTCTACAGGGAACTCCTACGAGCAGTACTTC
TRBJ2-2,TRBV29-1,TRBD1,NA,CSVMTGGTGELFF,TGCAGCGTAATGACAGGGGGGACCGGGGAGCTGTTTTTT
TRBJ2-7,TRBV19,TRBD1,few,CASTDRGRSDEQYF,TGTGCCAGCACGGACAGGGGGCGTTCGGACGAGCAGTACTTC
TRBJ2-7,TRBV6-6,NA,NA,CASSYSQQSNEQYF,TGTGCCAGCAGTTACTCCCAGCAGTCGAACGAGCAGTACTTC
TRBJ2-3,TRBV4-2,NA,NA,CASSQDLLAADTQYF,TGTGCCAGCAGCCAAGATCTTTTAGCAGCAGATACGCAGTATTTT
TRBJ2-3,TRBV6-5,NA,NA,CASSDQRAPEYF,TGTGCCAGCAGTGACCAACGTGCACCGGAGTATTTT
TRBJ2-1,TRBV15,NA,once,CATSRDRSLNEQFF,TGTGCCACCAGCAGAGATCGTAGCCTCAATGAGCAGTTCTTC
TRBJ2-3,TRBV9,TRBD2,once,CASSVGPSGGATDTQYF,TGTGCCAGCAGCGTAGGTCCTAGCGGGGGGGCAACAGATACGCAGTATTTT
TRBJ2-6,TRBV6-4,NA,NA,CASSDSKVWGVLPSGANVLTF,TGTGCCAGCAGTGACTCGAAAGTTTGGGGGGTTCTTCCTTCTGGGGCCAACGTCCTGACTTTC
TRBJ2-7,TRBV15,NA,NA,CATSRDSGSNEQYF,TGTGCCACCAGCAGAGATTCAGGGAGCAACGAGCAGTACTTC
TRBJ1-2,TRBV6-1,NA,NA,CASRREGYTF,TGTGCCAGCAGACGGGAGGGCTACACCTTC
TRBJ1-5,TRBV19,TRBD1,NA,CASSRDRGSNQPQHF,TGTGCCAGCAGTCGGGACAGGGGAAGCAATCAGCCCCAGCATTTT
TRBJ1-2,TRBV7-2,NA,NA,CASSHTRGSGYTF,TGTGCCAGCAGCCACACGAGGGGGAGTGGCTACACCTTC
TRBJ2-5,TRBV5-1,NA,NA,CASSLEGAETQYF,TGCGCCAGCAGCTTGGAAGGGGCCGAGACCCAGTACTTC
TRBJ2-2,TRBV7-2,NA,NA,CASSLGRGLLAGELFF,TGTGCCAGCAGCTTAGGAAGGGGTCTATTGGCCGGGGAGCTGTTTTTT
TRBJ2-7,TRBV18,NA,NA,CASSPGYEQYF,TGTGCCAGCTCACCAGGCTACGAGCAGTACTTC
TRBJ1-6,TRBV7-6,TRBD1,few,CASSLDRDRNSPLHF,TGTGCCAGCAGCCTAGACCGGGACAGGAATTCACCCCTCCACTTT
TRBJ2-2,TRBV18,NA,NA,CASSPKRSDTGELFF,TGTGCCAGCTCACCAAAACGTTCGGACACCGGGGAGCTGTTTTTT
TRBJ2-7,TRBV28,NA,NA,CASSLYTGQGTSEAYEQYF,TGTGCCAGCAGTTTATACACGGGACAGGGGACTAGCGAAGCCTACGAGCAGTACTTC
TRBJ2-7,TRBV7-9,TRBD2,NA,CASSLGAGGTDAPYEQYF,TGTGCCAGCAGCTTAGGAGCGGGAGGGACAGACGCTCCCTACGAGCAGTACTTC
TRBJ2-6,TRBV28,NA,NA,CASSHLGERREGGANVLTF,TGTGCCAGCAGCCATCTCGGTGAGAGGAGGGAAGGTGGGGCCAACGTCCTGACTTTC
TRBJ2-7,TRBV6-1,NA,NA,CASSDGWDEQYF,TGTGCCAGCAGTGACGGGTGGGACGAGCAGTACTTC
TRBJ2-6,TRBV27,NA,NA,CASRRASSGANVLTF,TGTGCCAGCCGGCGGGCGAGCTCTGGGGCCAACGTCCTGACTTTC
TRBJ2-7,TRBV6-5,NA,NA,CASSYLGQDNEQYF,TGTGCCAGCAGTTACCTAGGACAAGACAACGAGCAGTACTTC
TRBJ2-2,TRBV5-4,TRBD2,once,CASSRGLAGAANTGELFF,TGTGCCAGCAGCAGGGGACTAGCGGGAGCCGCGAACACCGGGGAGCTGTTTTTT
TRBJ2-2,TRBV4-1,NA,NA,CASSQVSAVAGELFF,TGCGCCAGCAGCCAAGTGTCTGCCGTGGCCGGGGAGCTGTTTTTT
TRBJ2-2,TRBV5-4,NA,NA,CASSGLAGELFF,TGTGCCAGCAGCGGCCTAGCCGGGGAGCTGTTTTTT
TRBJ2-7,TRBV11-2,TRBD2,medium-sized,CASSPTTSGGAGQYF,TGTGCCAGCAGCCCAACGACTAGCGGGGGGGCTGGGCAGTACTTC
TRBJ2-3,TRBV6-4,TRBD2,NA,CASSGWTSGEASTDTQYF,TGTGCCAGCAGTGGATGGACTAGCGGGGAGGCAAGCACAGATACGCAGTATTTT
TRBJ2-7,TRBV5-1,NA,NA,CASSSRDLDYEQYF,TGCGCCAGCAGCAGCAGGGACCTAGACTACGAGCAGTACTTC
TRBJ2-5,TRBV7-9,NA,few,CASSVPGLQETQYF,TGTGCCAGCAGCGTACCAGGGTTACAAGAGACCCAGTACTTC
TRBJ1-2,TRBV6-4,NA,NA,CASSKDSTPNYSYTF,TGTGCCAGCAGCAAGGACAGCACACCTAACTATAGCTACACCTTC
TRBJ2-1,TRBV6-1,NA,NA,CASSEAGGHFNNEQFF,TGTGCCAGCAGTGAAGCTGGTGGACACTTTAACAATGAGCAGTTCTTC
TRBJ1-4,TRBV9,NA,NA,CASSVGLMNEKLFF,TGTGCCAGCAGCGTAGGGCTAATGAATGAAAAACTGTTTTTT
TRBJ2-3,TRBV9,TRBD2,NA,CASSVGRGTSGRSGTDTQYF,TGTGCCAGCAGCGTAGGCCGGGGGACTAGCGGGAGGTCTGGCACAGATACGCAGTATTTT
TRBJ1-2,TRBV19,NA,few,CASSIQGVTNYGYTF,TGTGCCAGTAGTATACAGGGAGTGACGAACTATGGCTACACCTTC
TRBJ2-1,TRBV7-8,NA,once,CASSRQAGNEQFF,TGTGCCAGCAGCCGACAGGCCGGCAATGAGCAGTTCTTC
TRBJ1-4,TRBV6-5,NA,NA,CASSYLGSRNEKLFF,TGTGCCAGCAGTTACCTCGGCAGTAGAAATGAAAAACTGTTTTTT
TRBJ2-1,TRBV5-4,NA,NA,CASSLPPSNEQFF,TGTGCCAGCAGCTTGCCCCCCTCCAATGAGCAGTTCTTC
TRBJ1-1,TRBV11-2,NA,NA,CASSLGRNTEAFF,TGTGCCAGCAGCTTAGGACGCAACACTGAAGCTTTCTTT